These 10 T cell receptor beta chains originate from one sample sequenced in a study of blood T cell repertoires in COVID-19. Assay used: immunoSEQ multiplex PCR; TCRdb lists only in-frame clones, some missing. In the table there are 400,000 to 450,000 clones, 89% of which are singletons. Material: peripheral blood. These receptors all come from a middle-aged woman with COVID-19, enrolled during active disease.

The CDR3 DNA reads as TGTGCCACCAGCAGAGCGGGGAGCAATCAGCCCCAGCATTTT. Encoded protein: CATSRAGSNQPQHF. The V and J genes are TRBV15 and TRBJ1-5; D is unresolved. V dropped 1 base and J dropped 1 base, with 5 bases sitting between them. The CDR3 totals 14 residues. Germline-derived CDR1 and CDR2 are LNHNV and YYDKDF (reference sequence).

V is TRBV9 and J is TRBJ1-3; 9 bases are a match to TRBD1. From germline, CDR1 is SGDLS and CDR2 YYNGEE. The CDR3 has 16 residues. With 0 bases clipped from V and 2 bases from J, the junction kept 3 bases outside the gene matches. The CDR3 coding sequence is TGTGCCAGCAGCGTAGAACAGGGGGCGCCTGGAAACACCATATATTTT. This codes for CASSVEQGAPGNTIYF.

The genes are TRBV10-3 and TRBJ1-1, with 7 bases fitting TRBD1. The CDR3 covers 13 residues. Germline assignment: CDR1 ENHRY and CDR2 SYGVKD. V was pared by 2 bases and J by 6 bases, with 3 bases of the junction left unmatched. CDR3 sequence (DNA): TGTGCCATCAGTGAGAGGACAGGACCTGAAGCTTTCTTT. Its protein is CAISERTGPEAFF.

This chain connects TRBV6-6 to TRBJ1-1; D may be TRBD1 (5 bases). The CDR3 contains 12 residues. Germline values: CDR1 MNHNY, CDR2 SVGAGI (reference sequence). Trimming left V 7 bases short and J 7 bases short, with 13 bases between. Here the CDR3 reads CASTGGYHEAFF. CDR3 sequence (DNA): TGTGCCAGCACGGGGGGGTACCATGAAGCTTTCTTT.

This clone was seen a handful of times. The DNA of the CDR3 is TGTGCCGGAGAGGGCAGCCGCACAGATACGCAGTATTTT. Residues: CAGEGSRTDTQYF. V and J are TRBV6-5 and TRBJ2-3; a possible D gene is TRBD2 (5 bases). Trimming took off 11 bases at V and 1 base at J, with 13 bases between the two ends. CDR3 length: 13 residues. Germline V gene sequence: CDR1 MNHEY, CDR2 SVGAGI.

Here the CDR3 reads CASSLNPTGTGGAGGYTF. The CDR3 DNA is TGTGCCAGCAGTTTAAACCCAACCGGGACAGGGGGCGCGGGTGGCTACACCTTC. This sequence joins TRBV27 and TRBJ1-2, with 12 bases lining up with TRBD1. Germline CDR1 and CDR2: MNHEY and SMNVEV (reference sequence). V was clipped by 2 bases and J by 7 bases; unmatched bases: 14. This CDR3 is 18 amino acids long.

The genes are TRBV20-1 and TRBJ1-6, with D possibly matching TRBD1 (5 bases). The length of the CDR3 is 17 residues. The V end was cut by 3 bases, the J end by 0 bases, with 15 bases between. The germline V gene encodes CDR1 DFQATT and CDR2 SNEGSKA (reference sequence). In DNA form, the CDR3 reads TGCAGTGCTAGTTTTGGGGCTTCTAGCTCCTATAATTCACCCCTCCACTTT. Translation: CSASFGASSSYNSPLHF.

The V call is TRBV29-1, the J call TRBJ2-7, with a weak D call TRBD1 (5 bases). V lost 5 bases and J lost 4, with 9 bases in between. CDR3 size: 11 residues. Germline CDR1 and CDR2: SQVTM and ANQGSEA. CDR3 region: CSVLTVYEQYF. The CDR3, as DNA: TGCAGCGTTCTGACAGTTTACGAGCAGTACTTC.

The DNA of the CDR3 is TGTGCCAGCAGCTTCGGTACCTACACCGGGGAGCTGTTTTTT. This sequence encodes CASSFGTYTGELFF. The J gene is TRBJ2-2, the V gene TRBV7-2; no reliable D call. Per the germline V gene, CDR1 is SGHTA and CDR2 is FQGNSA. V was clipped by 3 bases and J by 3 bases, with 8 bases between them. The CDR3 runs 14 residues. The variable domain in full, with the rest retrieved from reference TRBV7-2 and TRBJ2-2, is GAGVSQSPSNKVTEKGKDVELRCDPISGHTALYWYRQSLGQGLEFLIYFQGNSAPDKSGLPSDRFSAERTGGSVSTLTIQRTQQEDSAVYLCASSFGTYTGELFFGEGSRLTVL.

The rearrangement links TRBV5-3 to TRBJ1-5, with TRBD1 matching 7 bases. TRBV5-3 is known as an ORF, though its function is uncertain. This CDR3 contains 17 residues. V was pared by 0 bases and J by 2 bases, with 8 bases of the junction left unmatched. CDR3 DNA sequence: TGTGCCAGAAGCTTGGCCTATAGTGGGACAGGCAATCAGCCCCAGCATTTT. Translating gives CARSLAYSGTGNQPQHF.